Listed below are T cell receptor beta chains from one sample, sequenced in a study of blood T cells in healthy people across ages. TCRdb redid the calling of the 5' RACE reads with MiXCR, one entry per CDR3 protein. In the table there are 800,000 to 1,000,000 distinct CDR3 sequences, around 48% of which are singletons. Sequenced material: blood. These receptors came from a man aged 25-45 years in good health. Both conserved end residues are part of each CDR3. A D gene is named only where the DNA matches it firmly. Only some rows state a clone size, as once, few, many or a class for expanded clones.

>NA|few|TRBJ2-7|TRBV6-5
CASSYSRNYEQYF
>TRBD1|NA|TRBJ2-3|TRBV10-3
CATGQQSTDTQYF
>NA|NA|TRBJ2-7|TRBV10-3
CAISLQGYEQYF
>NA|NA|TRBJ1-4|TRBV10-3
CAISAAGEEKLFF
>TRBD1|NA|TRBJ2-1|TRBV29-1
CSVQGQGANEQFF
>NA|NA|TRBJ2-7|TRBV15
CATSRDLAFTYEQYF
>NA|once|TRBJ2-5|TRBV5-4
CASSLDANEQYF
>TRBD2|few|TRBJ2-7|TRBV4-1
CASSQASLAGGYEQYF
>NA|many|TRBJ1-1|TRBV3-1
CASSQGTTEAFF
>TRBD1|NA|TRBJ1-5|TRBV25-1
CASSNPGQGAQPQHF
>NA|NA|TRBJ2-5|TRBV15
CATSSHQETQYF
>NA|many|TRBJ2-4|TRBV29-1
CREELAKNIQYF
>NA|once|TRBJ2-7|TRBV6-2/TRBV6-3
CASSYPARSYEQYF
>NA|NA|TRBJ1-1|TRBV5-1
CASSSSLRGTEAFF
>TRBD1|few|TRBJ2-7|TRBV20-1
CSGVGQGTYEQYF
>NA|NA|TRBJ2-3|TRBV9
CASRAPGLGEGDTQYF
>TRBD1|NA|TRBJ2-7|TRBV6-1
CASSEASTGGDEQYF
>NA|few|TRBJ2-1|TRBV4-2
CASSPPGQANNEQFF
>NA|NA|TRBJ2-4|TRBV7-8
CASSPHSSGKNIQYF
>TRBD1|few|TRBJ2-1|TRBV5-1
CASRYGTANNEQFF
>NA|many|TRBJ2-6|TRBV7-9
CAATEGGANVLTF
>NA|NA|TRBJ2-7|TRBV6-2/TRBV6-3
CASTHRASGYYEQYF
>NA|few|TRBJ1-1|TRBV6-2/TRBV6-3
CASRTWEKLDTEAFF
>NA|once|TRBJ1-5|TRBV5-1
CASSPDPGGDQPQHF
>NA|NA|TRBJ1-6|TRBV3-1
CASAFYNSPLHF
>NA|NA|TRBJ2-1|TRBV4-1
CASSQDLVRRDEQFF
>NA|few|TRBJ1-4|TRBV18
CASSPLGAATNEKLFF
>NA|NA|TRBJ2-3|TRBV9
CASSVEGRGVPDTQYF
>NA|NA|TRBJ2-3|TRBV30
CAWSWGVDGTDTQYF
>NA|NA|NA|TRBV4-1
CASSQADRGETQYF
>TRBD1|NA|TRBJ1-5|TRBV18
CASSQTGDQPQHF
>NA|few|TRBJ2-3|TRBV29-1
CSVGRASTDTQYF
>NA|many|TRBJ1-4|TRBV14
CASSPRGGKTTNEKLFF
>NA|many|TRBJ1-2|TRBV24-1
CATSDTRGANYGYTF
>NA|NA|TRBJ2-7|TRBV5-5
CASSISGLSSYEQYF
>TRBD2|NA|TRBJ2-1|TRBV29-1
CSVVPLAGLNEQFF
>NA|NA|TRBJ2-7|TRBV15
CATSDRSRYERYF
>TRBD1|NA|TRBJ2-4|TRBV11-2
CASSSRDRGHRQAKNIQYF
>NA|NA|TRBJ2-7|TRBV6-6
CASSYIVTVNSYEQYF
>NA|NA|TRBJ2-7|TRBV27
CASSYQGRSYERYF
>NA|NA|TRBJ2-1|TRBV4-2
CASSQERASLEQFF
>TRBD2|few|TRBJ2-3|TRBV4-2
CASSQDWGTSVSDTQYF
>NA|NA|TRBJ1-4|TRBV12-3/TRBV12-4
CASSLLDGEKLFF
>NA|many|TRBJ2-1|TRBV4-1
CASSQDFTSNEQFF
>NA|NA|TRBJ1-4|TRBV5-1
CASSSEGPEKLFF
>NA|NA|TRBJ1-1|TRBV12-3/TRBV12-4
CASSSNERTEAFF
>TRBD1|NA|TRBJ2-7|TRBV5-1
CASSLAATGQGYEQYF